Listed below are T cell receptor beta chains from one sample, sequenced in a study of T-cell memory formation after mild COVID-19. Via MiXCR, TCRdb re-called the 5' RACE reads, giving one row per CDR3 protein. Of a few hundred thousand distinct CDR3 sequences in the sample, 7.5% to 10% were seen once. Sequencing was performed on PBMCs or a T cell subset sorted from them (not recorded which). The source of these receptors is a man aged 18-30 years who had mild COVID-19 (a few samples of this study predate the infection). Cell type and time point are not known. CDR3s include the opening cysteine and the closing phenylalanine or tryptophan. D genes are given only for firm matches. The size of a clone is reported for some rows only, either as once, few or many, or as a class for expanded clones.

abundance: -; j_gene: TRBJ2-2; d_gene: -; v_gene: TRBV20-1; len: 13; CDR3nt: TGCAGTGCAATGACAGAGAACACCGGGGAGCTGTTTTTT; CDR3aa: CSAMTENTGELFF
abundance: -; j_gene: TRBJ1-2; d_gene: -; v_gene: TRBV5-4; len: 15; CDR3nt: TGTGCCAGCAGCTTGCCTAATGAAGGGGGGCGCAGCTACACCTTC; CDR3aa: CASSLPNEGGRSYTF
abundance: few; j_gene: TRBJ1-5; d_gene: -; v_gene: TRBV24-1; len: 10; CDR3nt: TGTGCCATTGTGGGTCAGCCCCAGCATTTT; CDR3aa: CAIVGQPQHF
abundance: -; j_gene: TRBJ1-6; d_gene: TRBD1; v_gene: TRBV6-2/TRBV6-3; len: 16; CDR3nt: TGTGCCAGCAGTGGACCGGGACAGGGCATTTATTCACCCCTCCACTTT; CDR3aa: CASSGPGQGIYSPLHF
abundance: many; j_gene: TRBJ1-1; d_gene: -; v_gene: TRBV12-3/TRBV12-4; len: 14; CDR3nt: TGTGCCAGCAGACACGGGACCCTGGGGACTGAAGCTTTCTTT; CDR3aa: CASRHGTLGTEAFF
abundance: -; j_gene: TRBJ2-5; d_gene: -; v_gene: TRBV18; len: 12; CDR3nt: TGTGCCAGCTCAATGTACCAAGAGACCCAGTACTTC; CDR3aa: CASSMYQETQYF
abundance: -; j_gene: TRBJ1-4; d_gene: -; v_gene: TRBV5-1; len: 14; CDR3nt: TGCGCCAGCAGCTTGGCGCCAGGGAATGAAAAACTGTTTTTT; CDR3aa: CASSLAPGNEKLFF
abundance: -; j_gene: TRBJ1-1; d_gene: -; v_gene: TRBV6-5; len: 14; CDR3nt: TGTGCCAGCAGTTACTCGAACACTAACACTGAAGCTTTCTTT; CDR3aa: CASSYSNTNTEAFF
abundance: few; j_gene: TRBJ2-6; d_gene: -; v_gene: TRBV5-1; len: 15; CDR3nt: TGCGCCAGCAGCCCCGGGCACTCTGGGGCCAACGTCCTGACTTTC; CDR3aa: CASSPGHSGANVLTF
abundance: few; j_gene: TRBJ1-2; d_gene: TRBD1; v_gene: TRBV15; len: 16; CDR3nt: TGTGCCACCAGCAGACCCTGGGACAGAGCTAACTATGGCTACACCTTC; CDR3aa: CATSRPWDRANYGYTF
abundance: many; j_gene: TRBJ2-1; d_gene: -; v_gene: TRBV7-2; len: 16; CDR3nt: TGTGCCAGCAGCTTATACCGCGCGTGGGCTCGGAATGAGCAGTTCTTC; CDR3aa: CASSLYRAWARNEQFF
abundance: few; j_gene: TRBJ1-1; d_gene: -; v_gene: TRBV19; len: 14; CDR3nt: TGTGCCAGTAGCCTCCGCGACAGGCCCACTGAAGCTTTCTTT; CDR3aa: CASSLRDRPTEAFF
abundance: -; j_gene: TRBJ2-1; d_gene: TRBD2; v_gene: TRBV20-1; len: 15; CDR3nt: TGCAGTGCTAGGAGGGGACTAGCGGGGGGGAATGAGCAGTTCTTC; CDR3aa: CSARRGLAGGNEQFF
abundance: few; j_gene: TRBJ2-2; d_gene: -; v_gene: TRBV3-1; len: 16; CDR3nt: TGTGCCAGCAGCCAAGCTGTATCAGGGTACAGCGGGGAGCTGTTTTTT; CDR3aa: CASSQAVSGYSGELFF
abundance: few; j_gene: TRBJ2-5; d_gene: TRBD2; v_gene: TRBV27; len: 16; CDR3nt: TGTGCCAGCAGTTTAGAGGGGACTAGCGCGGGATTGACCCAGTACTTC; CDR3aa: CASSLEGTSAGLTQYF
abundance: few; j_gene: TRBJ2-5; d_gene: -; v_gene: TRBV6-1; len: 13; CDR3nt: TGTGCCAGCAGCGAGGTAAAGGAAGAGACCCAGTACTTC; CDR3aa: CASSEVKEETQYF
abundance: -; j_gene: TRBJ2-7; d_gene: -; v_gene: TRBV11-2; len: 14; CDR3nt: TGTGCCAGCAGCCCCGGGGTATCGACCTACGAGCAGTACTTC; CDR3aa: CASSPGVSTYEQYF
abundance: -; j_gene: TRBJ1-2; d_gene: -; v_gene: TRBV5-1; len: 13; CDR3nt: TGCGCCAGCAGTCCCCGCCGGGGGTATGGCTACACCTTC; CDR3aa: CASSPRRGYGYTF
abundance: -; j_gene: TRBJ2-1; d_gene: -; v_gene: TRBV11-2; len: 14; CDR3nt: TGTGCCAGCAGCCCCACTTTTAGGGGCAATGAGCAGTTCTTC; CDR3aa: CASSPTFRGNEQFF
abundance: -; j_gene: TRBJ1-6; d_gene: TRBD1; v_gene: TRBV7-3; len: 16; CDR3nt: TGTGCCAGCAGCTTAACAGGCCCAGGGGGCATTTCACCCCTCCACTTT; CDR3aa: CASSLTGPGGISPLHF
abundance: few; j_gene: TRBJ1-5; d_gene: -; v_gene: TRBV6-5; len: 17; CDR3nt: TGTGCCAGCCGCCTTCGTTACGAGCCTATGCTCAATCAGCCCCAGCATTTT; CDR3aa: CASRLRYEPMLNQPQHF
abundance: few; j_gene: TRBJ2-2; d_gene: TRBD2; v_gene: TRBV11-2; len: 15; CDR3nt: TGTGCCAGCAGCCGCGCGGGGGGGCGGAACACCGGGGAGCTGTTT; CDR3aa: CASSRAGGRNTGELF
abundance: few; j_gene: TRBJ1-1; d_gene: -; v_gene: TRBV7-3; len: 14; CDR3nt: TGTGCCAGCAGCTTAAATCCCCGGGACACTGAAGCTTTCTTT; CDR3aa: CASSLNPRDTEAFF
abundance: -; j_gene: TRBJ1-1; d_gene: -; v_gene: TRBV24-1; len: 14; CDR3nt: TGTGCCACCAGTGATTTGCGGGAGAACACTGAAGCTTTCTTT; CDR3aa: CATSDLRENTEAFF
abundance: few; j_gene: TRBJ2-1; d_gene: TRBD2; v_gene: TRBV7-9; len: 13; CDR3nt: TGTGCCAGCAGCCCACAGGGACTAGGTGAGCAGTTCTTC; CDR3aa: CASSPQGLGEQFF
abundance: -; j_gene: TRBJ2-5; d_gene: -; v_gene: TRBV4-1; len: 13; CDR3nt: TGCGCCAGCAGCCAAGAGGCTTCGGGGACCCAGTACTTC; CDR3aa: CASSQEASGTQYF
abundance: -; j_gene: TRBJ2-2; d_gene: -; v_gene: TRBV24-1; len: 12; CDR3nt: TGTGCCACCAGTGGATGGACCGGGGAGCTGTTTTTT; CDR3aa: CATSGWTGELFF
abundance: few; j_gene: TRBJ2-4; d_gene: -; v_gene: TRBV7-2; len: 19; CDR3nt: TGTGCCAGCAGCTTACGGCTATCCAACACCTTAGTAGCCAAAAACATTCAGTACTTC; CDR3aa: CASSLRLSNTLVAKNIQYF
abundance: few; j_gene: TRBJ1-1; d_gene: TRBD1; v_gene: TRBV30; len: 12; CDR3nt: TGTGCCTGGAGTACGACAGGGGGCCAGGCTTTCTTT; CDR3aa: CAWSTTGGQAFF
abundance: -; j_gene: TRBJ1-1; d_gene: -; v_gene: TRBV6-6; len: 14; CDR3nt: TGTGCCAGCAGTTGGGAGGGGGGGAACACTGAAGCTTTCTTT; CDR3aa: CASSWEGGNTEAFF
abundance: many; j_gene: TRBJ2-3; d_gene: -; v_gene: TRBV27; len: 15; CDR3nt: TGTGCCAGCAGTTACCTGGCTAGTGGCGCAGATACGCAGTATTTT; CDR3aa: CASSYLASGADTQYF
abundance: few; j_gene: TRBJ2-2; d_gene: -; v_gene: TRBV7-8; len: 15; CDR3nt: TGTGCCAGCAGCTCAACGGGGGCGGGAGCCGGGGAGCTGTTTTTT; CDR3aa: CASSSTGAGAGELFF
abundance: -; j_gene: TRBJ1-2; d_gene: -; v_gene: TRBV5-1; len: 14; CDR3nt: TGCGCCAGCAAAAAGGAAGTGACTAACTATGGCTACACCTTC; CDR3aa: CASKKEVTNYGYTF